This TCR beta chain was captured in a study of T cell responses to AZD1222 COVID-19 vaccine. Germline CDR1 is LNHDA and CDR2 is SQIVND (reference sequence). V was pared by 6 bases and J by 4 bases, with 12 bases between. The CDR3 consists of 13 residues. Assay: immunoSEQ multiplex PCR; the TCRdb copy retains only in-frame clones and omits some. The repertoire has about 120,000 clones, roughly nine tenths of them found once; the top ten carry 4% to 5.5%. The starting material was peripheral blood, obtained on day 0 of AZD1222 vaccination. This rearrangement joins TRBV19 to TRBJ1-1; a possible D gene is TRBD1 (5 bases). The TCR sequence derives from an adult in good health. The DNA of the CDR3 is TGTGCCAGTAGACTCCCAGGGAGCACTGAAGCTTTCTTT. It specifies CASRLPGSTEAFF.